The entry below gives a single T cell receptor (beta chain) sequence along with its context. The antigen remains undetermined. Template switching introduced a universal primer site, and the cDNA bore unique molecular identifiers. Via MiXCR, TCRdb re-called the 5' RACE reads, giving one row per CDR3 protein. This sample has about 890,000 distinct CDR3 sequences, with 9% to 15% found just once. The record originates from a study of identical twins. Regarding the study as a whole: With beta out-of-frame sequences, excess sharing by twins was weaker. A cross-sectional statistical analysis, not follow-up of the same donors, supported the conclusions. Clonotypes of the beta chain that were abundant in cord blood carried fewer insertions (memory repertoires showed none).

CDR1 is SGHRS and CDR2 is YFSETQ in the germline V gene. The CDR3 covers 12 residues. V lost 5 bases to trimming and J lost 10 bases, with 13 bases between them. These sequences were also reported in another study, on yellow fever vaccine responses in identical twins.

The specimen was PBMCs. The sequence came from a woman between 18 and 30 years old in good health. The V call is TRBV5-1, the J call TRBJ2-1; either TRBD1 or TRBD2 may fit D (5 bases each). CDR3 DNA: TGCGCCAGCAGACACGGGACGGCGGAGCAGTTCTTC. Translated, it gives CASRHGTAEQFF.